Presented here are 6 T cell receptor beta chains from one specimen sequenced in a study of a mutant IDH1 vaccine in newly diagnosed glioma. Described time point: baseline, week 1 (first vaccination visit). Treatment reported: pre-vaccination baseline after standard-of-care therapy. Clones were sequenced by immunoSEQ multiplex PCR, and TCRdb holds only the in-frame ones, with some missing. The repertoire holds 85,000 to 100,000 clones, with around four fifths as singletons. This specimen was PBMCs, taken from a glioma patient treated with radiotherapy, temozolomide or both. These receptors were taken from a middle-aged man with glioma.

This sequence joins TRBV6-6 and TRBJ2-5, with unresolved D. The V end was cut by 4 bases, the J end by 5 bases, with 17 bases between. Germline loops: CDR1 MNHNY, CDR2 SVGAGI (reference sequence). The CDR3 runs to 15 residues. The CDR3 spells CASSSRLSRTETQYF. The CDR3 bases are TGTGCCAGCAGTTCCCGCTTGAGCAGGACGGAGACCCAGTACTTC.

V gene TRBV23-1 combines with J gene TRBJ2-7, with D maybe TRBD2 (6 bases). TRBV23-1 is assigned to the ORF class and has an uncertain function. V shed 0 bases and J shed 0 bases, with 12 bases lying between them. This CDR3 spans 16 amino acids. CDR3 amino acids: CASSQSREESSYEQYF. Here the CDR3 DNA reads TGCGCCAGCAGTCAATCGAGGGAGGAGAGCTCCTACGAGCAGTACTTC.

The gene calls are TRBV20-1 and TRBJ2-1, with D possibly being TRBD1 (5 bases). The V and J ends lost 3 bases and 5 bases respectively, with 5 bases between them. From germline, CDR1 is DFQATT and CDR2 SNEGSKA (reference sequence). This CDR3 region has 11 residues. DNA of the CDR3: TGCAGTGCTAGCAGGGACAATGAGCAGTTCTTC. The encoded protein is CSASRDNEQFF.

The chain joins TRBV7-2 to TRBJ1-2; no reliable D call. This CDR3 comprises 16 residues. CDR1 and CDR2 (germline): SGHTA, FQGNSA. V lost 0 bases and J 4 bases, leaving 15 bases between the germline ends. The chain's CDR3 is CASSLAPGQVGYGYTF. The CDR3 DNA reads as TGTGCCAGCAGCTTAGCCCCGGGCCAAGTGGGCTATGGCTACACCTTC.

V usage is TRBV7-9 and J usage is TRBJ2-7; tentative D call: TRBD1 (6 bases). Looked up from germline, CDR1 is SEHNR and CDR2 is FQNEAQ (reference sequence). The V end lost 1 base, the J end lost 6 bases, and 16 bases lay between the germline ends. CDR3 length: 15 residues. CDR3 in amino acids: CASSLGGQESGEQYF. The CDR3 nucleotides are TGTGCCAGCAGCTTAGGGGGGCAGGAATCGGGCGAGCAGTACTTC.

The chain couples TRBV4-1 to TRBJ2-5, with a possible D match to TRBD2 (7 bases). This CDR3 is 17 amino acids long. The V and J ends lost 1 base and 5 bases respectively, with 20 bases between them. Germline CDR1 reads MGHRA; CDR2 reads YSYEKL. The CDR3 here is CASSQVTGGPIGETQYF. CDR3 nucleotides: TGCGCCAGCAGCCAAGTTACGGGGGGCCCGATAGGGGAGACCCAGTACTTC.